These 32 T cell receptor beta chains originate from one sample sequenced in a study of PD-1 blockade in classical Hodgkin lymphoma. The time point was: newly diagnosed, previously untreated cHL patient sample. It was by magnetic negative selection that CD8+ T cells were isolated from thawed PBMCs. Generated by immunoSEQ multiplex PCR, the TCRdb table keeps only in-frame clones and is missing some. The sample has 21,000 or so clones, approximately 90% seen once. Sample: CD8+ T cells from blood. The source of these receptors is a human donor with classical Hodgkin lymphoma.

This chain uses TRBV5-1 with TRBJ1-1; TRBD1 matches at 10 bases. The germline gives CDR1 SGHRS, CDR2 YFSETQ. J gave up 1 base and V 2 bases, and 14 bases lay outside the gene matches. The CDR3 is 19 residues long. CDR3 in amino acids: CASSFRPPGQGFKNTEAFF. The CDR3, as DNA: TGCGCCAGCAGCTTCCGACCCCCGGGACAGGGGTTCAAGAACACTGAAGCTTTCTTT.

V and J are TRBV4-1 and TRBJ1-2; possibly TRBD1 for D (5 bases). Trimming removed 1 base at V and 0 bases at J, with 12 bases between. The CDR3 is 16 amino acids. Looked up from germline, CDR1 is MGHRA and CDR2 is YSYEKL. This CDR3 reads CASSQVTDESNYGYTF. The CDR3 nucleotides are TGCGCCAGCAGCCAAGTGACAGATGAGTCTAACTATGGCTACACCTTC.

The chain recombines TRBV19 with TRBJ1-1; D uncertain. The CDR3 is made up of 16 amino acids. Germline V gene sequence: CDR1 LNHDA, CDR2 SQIVND (reference sequence). Trimming cost V 3 bases and J 5 bases, with 19 bases left between them. The CDR3 DNA is TGTGCCAGTAGTATCGGTGGGCCTGGGCGTGGGACTGAAGCTTTCTTT. It is translated as CASSIGGPGRGTEAFF. Combining the CDR3 with reference TRBV19 and TRBJ1-1 gives the whole variable domain DGGITQSPKYLFRKEGQNVTLSCEQNLNHDAMYWYRQDPGQGLRLIYYSQIVNDFQKGDIAEGYSVSREKKESFPLTVTSAQKNPTAFYLCASSIGGPGRGTEAFFGQGTRLTVV.

This rearrangement joins TRBV30 to TRBJ2-7; 7 bases line up with TRBD2. The germline V gene encodes CDR1 GTSNPN and CDR2 SVGIG (reference sequence). V dropped 5 bases and J dropped 1; count of bases not matched to a gene: 11. The length of the CDR3 is 15 residues. CDR3 region: CAWGLGASGSYEQYF. The CDR3 region has the DNA TGTGCCTGGGGCCTCGGGGCTAGCGGTTCCTACGAGCAGTACTTC.

The chain is built from TRBV28 and TRBJ1-2; D unclear. Germline V gene lookup returns CDR1 MDHEN and CDR2 SYDVKM. The CDR3 has 14 amino acids. Trimming shortened V by 3 bases and J by 3 bases, and 11 bases separated the two germline ends. The CDR3 is CASSLDEVYYGYTF. The DNA of the CDR3 is TGTGCCAGCAGTTTGGACGAGGTTTACTATGGCTACACCTTC.

This chain joins TRBV30 and TRBJ2-3; the match to TRBD2 covers 11 bases. V dropped 0 bases and J dropped 6; count of bases not matched to a gene: 8. From germline, CDR1 is GTSNPN and CDR2 SVGIG (reference sequence). This CDR3 has 16 amino acids. The CDR3 protein is CAWSVLTSGSGDTQYF. For the CDR3, the DNA is TGTGCCTGGAGTGTACTTACTAGCGGGAGTGGGGATACGCAGTATTTT.

This sequence joins TRBV7-6 and TRBJ2-3; tentatively, D is TRBD1 or TRBD2 (5 bases each). This CDR3 is 15 amino acids long. The V gene lost 5 bases and the J gene lost 2 bases, with 14 bases spanning the gap. Per germline, CDR1 SGHVS and CDR2 FNYEAQ. Written as DNA, the CDR3 is TGTGCCAGCAGCACTTGGGACGGACTCACAGATACGCAGTATTTT. It translates to CASSTWDGLTDTQYF.

This chain connects TRBV7-6 to TRBJ1-1; D gene uncertain. Germline V lookup: CDR1 SGHVS, CDR2 FNYEAQ. CDR3 length: 12 amino acids. The V gene lost 1 base and the J gene lost 7 bases, with 7 bases spanning the gap. CDR3: CASSLELGEAFF. CDR3 coding DNA: TGTGCCAGCAGCTTAGAGTTGGGTGAAGCTTTCTTT.

The sample holds a few counts of this clone. V is TRBV7-9 and J is TRBJ1-2; 9 nucleotides align to TRBD1. The CDR3 has 12 residues. CDR1 and CDR2 from the germline V gene are SEHNR and FQNEAQ (reference sequence). Losses at the gene ends were 5 bases for V and 7 bases for J; bases not matched to a gene: 2. The CDR3 here is CASSQGQGGYTF. The DNA of the CDR3 is TGTGCCAGCAGCCAGGGACAGGGTGGCTACACCTTC.

The table lists this clone with a few counts. The chain couples TRBV7-9 to TRBJ1-2; D is possibly TRBD1 (5 bases). Germline values: CDR1 SEHNR, CDR2 FQNEAQ (reference sequence). The CDR3 totals 12 residues. Between the trimmed V and J ends, which lost 3 bases and 8 bases, there was a span of 10 bases. This CDR3 reads CASSFGGDGYTF. The CDR3, as DNA: TGTGCCAGCAGCTTTGGAGGGGACGGCTACACCTTC. The full variable domain, its missing parts supplied by reference TRBV7-9 and TRBJ1-2, is DTGVSQNPRHKITKRGQNVTFRCDPISEHNRLYWYRQTLGQGPEFLTYFQNEAQLEKSRLLSDRFSAERPKGSFSTLEIQRTEQGDSAMYLCASSFGGDGYTFGSGTRLTVV.

The chain joins TRBV5-1 to TRBJ1-4; a possible D gene is TRBD1 (5 bases). There are 15 residues in the CDR3. Germline V gene lookup returns CDR1 SGHRS and CDR2 YFSETQ. Trimming left V 3 bases short and J 1 base short, with 10 bases between. The CDR3 DNA sequence: TGCGCCAGCAGCTCCGGGACGGTAACTAATGAAAAACTGTTTTTT. Protein product: CASSSGTVTNEKLFF.

Only a few counts were recorded for this clone. This chain links TRBV7-9 with TRBJ2-7; 8 bases agree with TRBD1. The CDR3 is 13 amino acids. The junction had 1 base not matched to a gene; V was cut back by 2 bases and J by 4 bases. Germline V gene data show CDR1 as SEHNR and CDR2 as FQNEAQ (reference sequence). The CDR3 DNA reads TGTGCCAGCAGCTTACAGGGGGCTTACGAGCAGTACTTC. As protein: CASSLQGAYEQYF.

The chain has TRBV6-1 and TRBJ2-2; 7 bases line up with TRBD1. V dropped 6 bases and J dropped 5; count of bases not matched to a gene: 3. The germline CDR1 and CDR2 sequences are MNHNS and SASEGT. This CDR3 is 13 amino acids long. CDR3 bases: TGTGCCAGCAGCGGGACAGAGACCGGGGAGCTGTTTTTT. Protein product: CASSGTETGELFF.

This clone was counted a single time. V gene TRBV2 combines with J gene TRBJ2-5, with 7 bases that match TRBD2. The length of the CDR3 is 15 residues. Per the germline V gene, CDR1 is SNHLY and CDR2 is FYNNEI. The junction had 12 bases not matched to a gene; V was cut back by 6 bases and J by 5 bases. This chain's CDR3 is CASSVNLGGWETQYF. CDR3 DNA: TGTGCCAGCAGCGTTAATCTGGGAGGGTGGGAGACCCAGTACTTC.

V gene TRBV5-5 combines with J gene TRBJ1-2, with 12 bases fitting TRBD1. CDR3 size: 16 residues. Germline-derived CDR1 and CDR2 are SGHKS and YYEKEE (reference sequence). V dropped 4 bases and J dropped 5; count of bases not matched to a gene: 9. This CDR3 reads CASSARDRGLSYGYTF. The CDR3 bases are TGTGCCAGCAGCGCCCGGGACAGGGGGCTTAGTTATGGCTACACCTTC.

This clone has just one count. The chain employs TRBV5-6 and TRBJ1-2, with D possibly TRBD1 on 6 matching bases. Between the trimmed V and J ends, which lost 5 bases and 0 bases, there was a span of 20 bases. The germline CDR1 and CDR2 sequences are SGHDT and YYEEEE. The CDR3 is 17 amino acids. CDR3 amino acids: CASRKQGAPLANYGYTF. CDR3 sequence (DNA): TGTGCCAGCAGGAAACAGGGAGCCCCGCTAGCTAACTATGGCTACACCTTC.

The rearrangement links TRBV18 to TRBJ2-5; D not resolved. The CDR3 runs 15 residues. V was trimmed by 2 bases and J by 7 bases, leaving 17 bases between them. Germline V gene lookup returns CDR1 KGHSH and CDR2 LQKENI. This chain's CDR3 is CASSPGPSPRGTQYF. The CDR3 coding sequence is TGTGCCAGCTCACCAGGACCCTCTCCAAGAGGGACCCAGTACTTC.

This chain joins TRBV25-1 and TRBJ2-5; D possibly matches TRBD1 or TRBD2 (5 bases each). This CDR3 comprises 13 residues. Trimming stripped 7 bases from V and 7 bases from J, with 16 bases between. The germline V gene encodes CDR1 MGHDK and CDR2 SYGVNS. CDR3 sequence (DNA): TGTGCCAGCAAGGTCAACGGGGCGGGGACCCAGTACTTC. Protein product: CASKVNGAGTQYF.

The chain combines TRBV7-9 with TRBJ2-7; D possibly uses TRBD1 or TRBD2 (5 bases each). CDR3 size: 14 residues. The germline gives CDR1 SEHNR, CDR2 FQNEAQ (reference sequence). V lost 4 bases and J 4 bases, leaving 14 bases between the germline ends. CDR3 DNA: TGTGCCAGCAGCTCAATACAGGAGGAGTACGAGCAGTACTTC. It is translated as CASSSIQEEYEQYF.

The chain links TRBV29-1 to TRBJ2-7, with D perhaps matching TRBD1 or TRBD2 (6 bases each). This CDR3 has 13 amino acids. Trimming pared 5 bases from V and 0 bases from J, leaving 11 bases between. Looked up from germline, CDR1 is SQVTM and CDR2 is ANQGSEA. CDR3 protein: CSVKGGFSYEQYF. DNA of the CDR3: TGCAGCGTTAAGGGGGGATTCTCCTACGAGCAGTACTTC.

The CDR3 spells CASRTPGMHTEAFF. CDR3 nucleotide sequence: TGTGCCAGCAGAACCCCAGGGATGCACACTGAAGCTTTCTTT. V and J are TRBV7-9 and TRBJ1-1; perhaps TRBD1 as D (5 bases). Germline CDR1 is SEHNR and CDR2 is FQNEAQ (reference sequence). This CDR3 has 14 amino acids. The V end lost 6 bases, the J end lost 3 bases, and 14 bases lay between the germline ends.

The chain employs TRBV27 and TRBJ1-5; 7 positions agree with TRBD1. V shed 0 bases, J shed 3 bases, and the junction held 2 bases outside the gene matches. Germline loops: CDR1 MNHEY, CDR2 SMNVEV (reference sequence). This CDR3 has 15 amino acids. CDR3 protein: CASSLSGTVNQPQHF. In nucleotides, the CDR3 is TGTGCCAGCAGTTTATCCGGGACAGTCAATCAGCCCCAGCATTTT.

The V call is TRBV7-2, the J call TRBJ2-1, with 9 bases that match TRBD1. Germline V gives CDR1 SGHTA, CDR2 FQGNSA. Unmatched junction bases numbered 9, after V lost 1 base and J lost 5 bases. The CDR3 is 17 residues long. The CDR3 DNA reads TGTGCCAGCAGCTTAGTATCGGGGACAGGGCGGAACAATGAGCAGTTCTTC. It translates to CASSLVSGTGRNNEQFF.

DNA for the CDR3: TGTGCCAGCAGTTACCGAACTAGCGGGAGTGATACGCAGTATTTT. Translation gives CASSYRTSGSDTQYF. The chain has TRBV5-4 and TRBJ2-3, with 11 positions matching TRBD2. CDR1 SGHNT and CDR2 YYREEE come from the germline V gene (reference sequence). J lost 6 bases, V lost 5 bases, and 8 bases had no gene match. The CDR3 contains 15 residues. The full variable domain, in which reference TRBV5-4 and TRBJ2-3 provide the parts outside the CDR3, is ETGVTQSPTHLIKTRGQQVTLRCSSQSGHNTVSWYQQALGQGPQFIFQYYREEENGRGNFPPRFSGLQFPNYSSELNVNALELDDSALYLCASSYRTSGSDTQYFGPGTRLTVL.

A few counts support this clone. V usage is TRBV9 and J usage is TRBJ2-7; D possibly corresponds to TRBD1 (6 bases). V was pared by 2 bases and J by 2 bases, with 14 bases between. The length of the CDR3 is 15 residues. CDR1 and CDR2 from the germline V gene are SGDLS and YYNGEE. The CDR3 loop reads CASSVRQDAPYEQYF. The CDR3, as DNA: TGTGCCAGCAGCGTTAGACAGGACGCACCCTACGAGCAGTACTTC.

J is TRBJ2-7 and V is TRBV6-4; 9 positions match TRBD2. CDR3 length: 15 amino acids. The J segment lost 7 bases and the V segment lost 3 bases, leaving 10 bases of the junction unmatched. Germline lookup yields CDR1 MRHNA and CDR2 SNTAGT. The DNA of the CDR3 is TGTGCCAGCAGTGAGCGAGGACTAGCGTTGGGAGAGCAGTACTTC. Amino acid sequence: CASSERGLALGEQYF.

This chain uses TRBV7-9 with TRBJ1-2; 8 bases align to TRBD1. The CDR3 contains 12 residues. Trimming took 3 bases from V and 8 from J; bases not matched to a gene: 2. Germline CDR1 reads SEHNR; CDR2 reads FQNEAQ (reference sequence). CDR3 sequence (DNA): TGTGCCAGCAGCTTCACAGGGGGGGGCTACACCTTC. Translation: CASSFTGGGYTF.

The chain links TRBV28 to TRBJ1-1; D unresolved. V lost 6 bases to trimming and J lost 0 bases, with 11 bases between them. CDR1 is MDHEN, CDR2 SYDVKM, per germline. The CDR3 is made up of 14 amino acids. The CDR3 nucleotides are TGTGCCAGCAGCCCTGGGGTTATGAACACTGAAGCTTTCTTT. Translating it yields CASSPGVMNTEAFF.

The V call is TRBV5-1, the J call TRBJ1-1; 8 positions agree with TRBD1. Germline-derived CDR1 and CDR2 are SGHRS and YFSETQ. Unmatched junction bases numbered 16, after V lost 0 bases and J lost 6 bases. The CDR3 runs 18 residues. The CDR3 DNA reads TGCGCCAGCAGCTTGGCGGATGTCAGGGGGCCCTTTGTGGCTGAAGCTTTCTTT. Residues: CASSLADVRGPFVAEAFF.

This chain uses TRBV27 with TRBJ2-7; tentatively, D is TRBD2 (7 bases). Looked up from germline, CDR1 is MNHEY and CDR2 is SMNVEV (reference sequence). V lost 5 bases and J lost 5, with 19 bases in between. The CDR3 sequence is 15 residues long. The CDR3 bases are TGTGCCAGCAGTCCCGGTTGGGGGGGGGCGAACGAGCAGTACTTC. Translation gives CASSPGWGGANEQYF.

The chain couples TRBV27 to TRBJ1-1, with TRBD1 matching over 7 bases. The trim removed 4 bases at V and 4 bases at J, leaving 9 bases unmatched. The CDR3 loop spans 15 amino acids. The germline V gene has CDR1 MNHEY and CDR2 SMNVEV (reference sequence). CDR3 region: CASSSTGVRPTEAFF. CDR3 nucleotide sequence: TGTGCCAGCAGTTCAACAGGGGTTCGGCCCACTGAAGCTTTCTTT.

The V gene is TRBV6-1, the J gene TRBJ2-7; TRBD2 might be the D (6 bases). V lost 7 bases and J lost 3, with 19 bases in between. The CDR3 runs 15 residues. In germline, CDR1 is MNHNS, CDR2 SASEGT. CDR3 DNA: TGTGCCAGCATTTATCAGGGAGGTAGCCACTACGAGCAGTACTTC. Translation: CASIYQGGSHYEQYF.